This TCR beta chain was sequenced during a study of beta chain features in type 1 diabetes. The J segment lost 6 bases and the V segment lost 6 bases, leaving 7 bases of the junction unmatched. Germline V gene lookup returns CDR1 SGHTA and CDR2 FQGNSA. The CDR3 is made up of 14 amino acids. Sequenced material consisted of expressed TCRB transcripts (all of the isolated RNA was reverse transcribed). Some 4 million reads were obtained on average from naive, central memory and regulatory T cell samples. TCRdb keeps only in-frame clones here, not all; method: immunoSEQ multiplex PCR. The repertoire holds roughly 500,000 clones, with about 30% as singletons. Study findings and constraints: There was a possibility that cDNA sequencing over-represented cells with high TCR expression.

A note on this clone: Its cognate antigen is unknown.

The sequence came from a young man in good health. The chain employs TRBV7-2 and TRBJ1-1, with TRBD1 identical over 10 bases. Sequencing was carried out using naive CD4+ T cells from blood. The CDR3 DNA reads TGTGCCAGCAGAACGGACAGGGGGACCCCTGAAGCTTTCTTT. Translating it yields CASRTDRGTPEAFF.